This T cell receptor beta chain was observed in a study of T cells in Graves' hyperthyroidism and ophthalmopathy. Study results and caveats: Blood also contained most expanded thyroid clonotypes above 0.001.

This CDR3 is 15 amino acids long. Between the trimmed V and J ends, which lost 5 bases and 7 bases, there was a span of 17 bases. Looked up from germline, CDR1 is SGHTA and CDR2 is FQGNSA. This clonotype was found many times. Its specificity is unknown. Amplification of TCR beta CDR3 regions was performed using RNA transcripts as template. TCR CDR3 underwent first-round RT-PCR with the HTBI primer set. TCRdb ran MiXCR on the multiplex PCR reads and lists one entry per CDR3 protein. The table records 600,000 to 750,000 distinct CDR3 sequences, 15% to 20% of them present only once. Hyperthyroidism in the patients, aged 18 to 65, was newly diagnosed and under 2 months in duration. Thyroid ultrasound and orbital computed tomography, with clinical symptoms and serum thyroxine and TRAb, informed diagnoses.

The receptor's source is a man in his fifties or sixties with Graves' hyperthyroidism. The chain combines TRBV7-2 with TRBJ1-4, with a tentative D call TRBD1 (5 bases). The sequencing input was blood. For the CDR3, the DNA is TGTGCCAGCAGCCTAGAGCAGGCGGGGACTGAAAAACTGTTTTTT. The encoded protein is CASSLEQAGTEKLFF.